Listed here are 8 T cell receptor beta chains from one sample, sequenced in a study of T cell therapy after organ transplantation. Produced via immunoSEQ multiplex PCR; TCRdb's table is partial and in-frame only. The table includes around 50,000 clones, 94% detected once. What these receptors recognize is not known. Source: CD8+ T cells from blood, taken before autologous CMV-specific T cell therapy. The receptor source for this set is a human patient who had received a solid organ transplant and had CMV disease.

V gene TRBV4-3 combines with J gene TRBJ2-7; D may be TRBD1 or TRBD2 (5 bases each). V lost 0 bases to trimming and J lost 2 bases, with 11 bases between them. The CDR3 is 15 residues long. Germline CDR1 LGHNA, CDR2 YSLEER. CDR3 sequence: CASSQDLGETYEQYF. The CDR3 DNA sequence: TGCGCCAGCAGCCAAGATCTGGGGGAAACCTACGAGCAGTACTTC.

V usage is TRBV6-5 and J usage is TRBJ1-6; D gene ambiguous. CDR1 and CDR2 (germline): MNHEY, SVGAGI. Trimming pared 2 bases from V and 13 bases from J, leaving 15 bases between. This CDR3 spans 14 amino acids. The CDR3 bases are TGTGCCAGCAGTTACCGTCCCTACGACCGCCCCCTCCACTTT. It translates to CASSYRPYDRPLHF.

Note on this clone: At one end the junction does not follow the germline gene, possibly because of a read error. The V call is TRBV19, the J call TRBJ2-1; D may match TRBD1 or TRBD2 (5 bases each). Germline V lookup: CDR1 LNHDA, CDR2 SQIVND (reference sequence). CDR3 length: 17 amino acids. CDR3 loop: CASSIGRGRAGYNEQFF. The CDR3 nucleotides are TGTGCCAGTAGCATAGGCCGGGGACGGGCGGGCTACAATGAGCAGTTCTTC.

V is TRBV5-4 and J is TRBJ2-7, with 10 positions matching TRBD1. The CDR3 spans 17 residues. Germline assignment: CDR1 SGHNT and CDR2 YYREEE (reference sequence). Unmatched junction bases numbered 6, after V lost 0 bases and J lost 0 bases. The chain's CDR3 is CASSLAGQGISSYEQYF. CDR3 coding DNA: TGTGCCAGCAGCTTGGCGGGACAGGGGATAAGCTCCTACGAGCAGTACTTC.

The gene calls are TRBV7-2 and TRBJ2-5; D unresolved. The germline V and J ends were trimmed by 2 bases and 2 bases, with 9 bases remaining between them. The CDR3 sequence is 14 residues long. Germline V lookup: CDR1 SGHTA, CDR2 FQGNSA. The CDR3 region has the DNA TGTGCCAGCAGCTTACACGGTGGGCAAGAGACCCAGTACTTC. Protein product: CASSLHGGQETQYF.

The chain combines TRBV28 with TRBJ1-3, with D unclear. The CDR3 contains 17 residues. CDR1 and CDR2 from the germline V gene are MDHEN and SYDVKM. V lost 2 bases, J lost 0 bases, and 14 bases lay in between. In nucleotides, the CDR3 is TGTGCCAGCAGTTTAGTCCCCAGGAGTAACTCTGGAAACACCATATATTTT. As protein: CASSLVPRSNSGNTIYF.

This chain uses TRBV6-5 with TRBJ1-6; D might be TRBD1 (5 bases). The CDR3 is 13 amino acids. Germline loops: CDR1 MNHEY, CDR2 SVGAGI. V gave up 10 bases and J gave up 7 bases, with 14 bases separating them. CDR3 sequence reads: CATSRVSNSPLHF. The CDR3 coding sequence is TGTGCCACGTCCAGGGTCTCGAATTCACCCCTCCACTTT.

The J gene is TRBJ1-2, the V gene TRBV10-2, with D perhaps TRBD1 (5 bases). The CDR3 length is 14 residues. The V end was cut by 7 bases, the J end by 0 bases, with 12 bases between. Germline CDR1 is WSHSY and CDR2 is SAAADI. The CDR3 is CASTMGTANYGYTF. DNA for the CDR3: TGCGCCAGCACCATGGGGACGGCTAACTATGGCTACACCTTC.